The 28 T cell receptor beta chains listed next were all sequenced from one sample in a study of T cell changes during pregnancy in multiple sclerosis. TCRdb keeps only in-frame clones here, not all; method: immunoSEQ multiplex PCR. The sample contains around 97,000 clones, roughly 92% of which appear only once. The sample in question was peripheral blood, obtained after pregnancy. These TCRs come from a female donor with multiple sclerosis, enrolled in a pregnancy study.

In DNA, the CDR3 is TGTGCCAGCAGCCCAAGGACAGGGAACAATGAGCAGTTCTTC. Translating gives CASSPRTGNNEQFF. The chain has TRBV7-9 and TRBJ2-1; the match to TRBD1 covers 8 bases. The V gene's germline CDR1 is SEHNR and CDR2 FQNEAQ (reference sequence). The V gene end was trimmed by 5 bases and the J gene end by 5 bases; junction bases not matched to a gene: 5. This CDR3 spans 14 amino acids.

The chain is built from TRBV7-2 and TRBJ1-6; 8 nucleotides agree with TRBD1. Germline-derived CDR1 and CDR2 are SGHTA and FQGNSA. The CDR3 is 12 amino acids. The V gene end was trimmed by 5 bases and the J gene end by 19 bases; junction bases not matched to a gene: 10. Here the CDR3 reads CASSMSGQAQHF. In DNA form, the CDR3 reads TGTGCCAGCAGCATGTCGGGACAGGCCCAACACTTT.

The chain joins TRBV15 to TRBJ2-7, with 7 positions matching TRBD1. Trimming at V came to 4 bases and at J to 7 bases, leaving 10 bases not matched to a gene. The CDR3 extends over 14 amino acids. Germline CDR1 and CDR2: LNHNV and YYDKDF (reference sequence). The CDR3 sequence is CATSTAQTGLEQYF. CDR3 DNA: TGTGCCACCAGCACCGCTCAGACAGGGCTAGAGCAGTACTTC.

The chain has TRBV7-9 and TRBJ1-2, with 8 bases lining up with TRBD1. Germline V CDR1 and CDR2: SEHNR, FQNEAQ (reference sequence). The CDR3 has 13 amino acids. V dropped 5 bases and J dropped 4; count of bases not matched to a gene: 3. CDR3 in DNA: TGTGCCAGCAGCAGAACAGGGGGCTATGGCTACACCTTC. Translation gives CASSRTGGYGYTF.

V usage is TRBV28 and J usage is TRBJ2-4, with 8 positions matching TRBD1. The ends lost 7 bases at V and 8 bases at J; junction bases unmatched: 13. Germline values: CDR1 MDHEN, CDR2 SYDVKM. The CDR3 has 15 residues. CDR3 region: CASTTIGQGVHIQYF. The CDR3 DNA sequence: TGTGCCAGCACGACCATCGGACAGGGAGTACACATTCAGTACTTC.

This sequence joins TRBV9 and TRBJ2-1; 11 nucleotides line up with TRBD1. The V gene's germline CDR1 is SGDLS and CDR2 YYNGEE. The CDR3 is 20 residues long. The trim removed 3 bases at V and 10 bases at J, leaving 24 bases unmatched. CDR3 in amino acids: CASSADRGTGGVRTRGEQFF. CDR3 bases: TGTGCCAGCAGCGCCGATCGTGGGACAGGGGGGGTTCGGACTAGAGGCGAGCAGTTCTTC.

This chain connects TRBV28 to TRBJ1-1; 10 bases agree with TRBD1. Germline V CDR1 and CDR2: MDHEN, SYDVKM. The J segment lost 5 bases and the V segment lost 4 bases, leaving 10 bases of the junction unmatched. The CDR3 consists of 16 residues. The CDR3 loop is CASSSPPGQGGTEAFF. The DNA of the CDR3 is TGTGCCAGCAGTTCCCCACCAGGACAGGGGGGTACTGAAGCTTTCTTT.

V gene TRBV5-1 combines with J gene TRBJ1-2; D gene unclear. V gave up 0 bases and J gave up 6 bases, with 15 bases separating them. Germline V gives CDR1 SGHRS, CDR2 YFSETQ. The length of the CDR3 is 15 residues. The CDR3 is CASSLDGVFSDGYTF. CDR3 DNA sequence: TGCGCCAGCAGCTTGGACGGAGTCTTTTCGGATGGCTACACCTTC.

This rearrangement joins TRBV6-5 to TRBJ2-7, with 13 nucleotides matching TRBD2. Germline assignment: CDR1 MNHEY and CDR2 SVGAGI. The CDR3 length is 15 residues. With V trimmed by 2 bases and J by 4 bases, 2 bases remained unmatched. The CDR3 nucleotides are TGTGCCAGCAGTTACCCGACTAGCGGGAGGTACGAGCAGTACTTC. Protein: CASSYPTSGRYEQYF.

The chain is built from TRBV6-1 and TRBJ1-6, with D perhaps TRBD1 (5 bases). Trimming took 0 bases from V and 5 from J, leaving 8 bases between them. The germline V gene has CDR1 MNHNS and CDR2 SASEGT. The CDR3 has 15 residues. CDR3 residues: CASSEAEQDNSPLHF. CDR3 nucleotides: TGTGCCAGCAGTGAAGCCGAACAGGATAATTCACCCCTCCACTTT.

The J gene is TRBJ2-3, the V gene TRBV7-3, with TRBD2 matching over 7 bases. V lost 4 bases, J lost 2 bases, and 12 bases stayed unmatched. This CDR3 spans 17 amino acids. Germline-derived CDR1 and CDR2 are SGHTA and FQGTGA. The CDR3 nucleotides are TGTGCCAGCAGCTCCCCGGGGGAGCGGGGCATCACAGATACGCAGTATTTT. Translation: CASSSPGERGITDTQYF.

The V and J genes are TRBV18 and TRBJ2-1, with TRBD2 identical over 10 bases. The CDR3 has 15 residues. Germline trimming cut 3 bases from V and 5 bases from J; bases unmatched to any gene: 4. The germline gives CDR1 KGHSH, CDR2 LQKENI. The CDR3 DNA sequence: TGTGCCAGCTCACCCCAGCGGGGGGGGGACAATGAGCAGTTCTTC. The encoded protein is CASSPQRGGDNEQFF.

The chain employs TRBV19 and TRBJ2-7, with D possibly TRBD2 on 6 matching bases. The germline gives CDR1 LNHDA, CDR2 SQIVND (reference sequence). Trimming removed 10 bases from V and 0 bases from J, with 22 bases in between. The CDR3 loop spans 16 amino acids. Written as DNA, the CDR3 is TGTGCCACCGTGGGCAGGCGGGCGGGGAACTCCTACGAGCAGTACTTC. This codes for CATVGRRAGNSYEQYF.

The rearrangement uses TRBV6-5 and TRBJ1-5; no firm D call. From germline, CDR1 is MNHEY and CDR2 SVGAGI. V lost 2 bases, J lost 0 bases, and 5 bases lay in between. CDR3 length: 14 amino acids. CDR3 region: CASSYSNSNQPQHF. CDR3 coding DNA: TGTGCCAGCAGTTACAGCAATAGCAATCAGCCCCAGCATTTT.

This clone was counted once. The CDR3 bases are TGTGCCAGCAGTCCGCAAATAGCAGATACGCAGTATTTT. It yields the protein CASSPQIADTQYF. The V and J genes are TRBV6-1 and TRBJ2-3; D gene ambiguous. The length of the CDR3 is 13 residues. Per germline, CDR1 MNHNS and CDR2 SASEGT. V lost 5 bases to trimming and J lost 4 bases, with 10 bases between them.

The CDR3 DNA reads as TGTGCCAGCAGCCCAACCGGGACAACCATCAGGAGCGCTGAAGCTTTCTTT. Amino acid sequence: CASSPTGTTIRSAEAFF. The rearrangement joins TRBV7-9 to TRBJ1-1; D is perhaps TRBD1 (6 bases). The CDR3 is made up of 17 amino acids. Per germline, CDR1 SEHNR and CDR2 FQNEAQ (reference sequence). Trimming pared 5 bases from V and 6 bases from J, leaving 25 bases between.

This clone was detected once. For the CDR3, the DNA is TGTGCCAGCAGTTACTCGACCGAGAGGTTGGACAGTGAGCAGTTCTTC. This sequence encodes CASSYSTERLDSEQFF. The chain links TRBV6-5 to TRBJ2-1; weak D call: TRBD1 (6 bases). This CDR3 spans 16 amino acids. Between the trimmed V and J ends, which lost 0 bases and 9 bases, there was a span of 18 bases. Germline loops: CDR1 MNHEY, CDR2 SVGAGI.

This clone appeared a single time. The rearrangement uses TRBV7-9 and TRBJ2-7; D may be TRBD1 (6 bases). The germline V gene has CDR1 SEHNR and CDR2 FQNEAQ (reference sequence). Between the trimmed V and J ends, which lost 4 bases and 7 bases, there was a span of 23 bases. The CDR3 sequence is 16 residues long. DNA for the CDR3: TGTGCCAGCAGCTACGCAGGGGCGCGGGTTGTTTGGGAGCAGTACTTC. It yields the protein CASSYAGARVVWEQYF.

CDR3 loop: CASSWYQGSNSPLHF. The CDR3 nucleotides read TGCGCCAGCAGCTGGTATCAGGGGAGTAATTCACCCCTCCACTTT. The V gene is TRBV5-1, the J gene TRBJ1-6, with a weak D call TRBD1 (6 bases). Trimming cost V 3 bases and J 6 bases, with 13 bases left between them. The CDR3 extends over 15 amino acids. Germline assignment: CDR1 SGHRS and CDR2 YFSETQ.

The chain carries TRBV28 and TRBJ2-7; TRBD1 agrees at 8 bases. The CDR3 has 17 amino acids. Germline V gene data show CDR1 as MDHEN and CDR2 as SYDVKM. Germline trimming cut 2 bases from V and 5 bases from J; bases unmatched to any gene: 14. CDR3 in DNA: TGTGCCAGCAGTTTAAATATGTTGGCGGGACAGGCGAACGAGCAGTACTTC. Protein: CASSLNMLAGQANEQYF.

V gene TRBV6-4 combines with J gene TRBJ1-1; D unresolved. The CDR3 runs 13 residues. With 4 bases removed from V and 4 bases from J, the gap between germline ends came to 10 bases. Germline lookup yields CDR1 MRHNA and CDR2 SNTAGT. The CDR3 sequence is CASSVSVSTEAFF. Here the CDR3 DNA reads TGTGCCAGCAGTGTTTCGGTTTCCACTGAAGCTTTCTTT.

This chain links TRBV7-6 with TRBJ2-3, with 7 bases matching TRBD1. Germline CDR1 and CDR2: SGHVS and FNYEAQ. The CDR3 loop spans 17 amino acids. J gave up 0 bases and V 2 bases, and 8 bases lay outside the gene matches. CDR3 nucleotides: TGTGCCAGCAGCTTACAGGCAGGGGGTACTAGCACAGATACGCAGTATTTT. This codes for CASSLQAGGTSTDTQYF.

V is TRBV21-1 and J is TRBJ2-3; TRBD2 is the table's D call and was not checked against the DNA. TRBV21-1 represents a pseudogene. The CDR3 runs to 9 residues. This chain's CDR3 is CARRLTQYF. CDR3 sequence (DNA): TGTGCCCGGCGGCTTACGCAGTATTTT.

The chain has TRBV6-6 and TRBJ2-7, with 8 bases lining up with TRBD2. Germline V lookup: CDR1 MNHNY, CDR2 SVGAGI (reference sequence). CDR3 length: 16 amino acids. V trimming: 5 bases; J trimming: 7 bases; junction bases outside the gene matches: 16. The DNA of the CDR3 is TGTGCCAGCAGTCCCAGGCGGGGGGCCGTTTCGGGGGAGCAGTACTTC. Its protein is CASSPRRGAVSGEQYF.

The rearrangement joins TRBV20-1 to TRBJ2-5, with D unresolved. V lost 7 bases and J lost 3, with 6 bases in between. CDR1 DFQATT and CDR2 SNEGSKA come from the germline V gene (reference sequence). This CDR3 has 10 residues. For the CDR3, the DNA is TGCAGTGTAATTAAAGAGACCCAGTACTTC. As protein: CSVIKETQYF.

CDR3: CSAEGTRSLEQFF. CDR3 bases: TGCAGCGCCGAAGGGACTAGGTCACTCGAGCAGTTCTTC. The rearrangement links TRBV29-1 to TRBJ2-1, with 8 bases lining up with TRBD2. V gave up 7 bases and J gave up 10 bases; unmatched junction bases: 12. The germline gives CDR1 SQVTM, CDR2 ANQGSEA. The CDR3 is 13 amino acids.

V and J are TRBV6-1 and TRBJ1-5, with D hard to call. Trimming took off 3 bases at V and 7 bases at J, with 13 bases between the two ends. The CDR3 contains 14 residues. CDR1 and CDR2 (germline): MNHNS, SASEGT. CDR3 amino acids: CASSEGKGGQPQHF. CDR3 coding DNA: TGTGCCAGCAGTGAGGGGAAGGGAGGCCAGCCCCAGCATTTT.

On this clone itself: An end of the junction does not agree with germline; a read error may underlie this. The CDR3 loop is CARRTPGVLYGYTF. The DNA for the CDR3 is TGTGCCCGGAGGACTCCCGGGGTTCTCTATGGCTACACCTTC. The chain couples TRBV30 to TRBJ1-2; the D is unclear. CDR3 length: 14 amino acids. CDR1 and CDR2 from the germline V gene are GTSNPN and SVGIG (reference sequence).